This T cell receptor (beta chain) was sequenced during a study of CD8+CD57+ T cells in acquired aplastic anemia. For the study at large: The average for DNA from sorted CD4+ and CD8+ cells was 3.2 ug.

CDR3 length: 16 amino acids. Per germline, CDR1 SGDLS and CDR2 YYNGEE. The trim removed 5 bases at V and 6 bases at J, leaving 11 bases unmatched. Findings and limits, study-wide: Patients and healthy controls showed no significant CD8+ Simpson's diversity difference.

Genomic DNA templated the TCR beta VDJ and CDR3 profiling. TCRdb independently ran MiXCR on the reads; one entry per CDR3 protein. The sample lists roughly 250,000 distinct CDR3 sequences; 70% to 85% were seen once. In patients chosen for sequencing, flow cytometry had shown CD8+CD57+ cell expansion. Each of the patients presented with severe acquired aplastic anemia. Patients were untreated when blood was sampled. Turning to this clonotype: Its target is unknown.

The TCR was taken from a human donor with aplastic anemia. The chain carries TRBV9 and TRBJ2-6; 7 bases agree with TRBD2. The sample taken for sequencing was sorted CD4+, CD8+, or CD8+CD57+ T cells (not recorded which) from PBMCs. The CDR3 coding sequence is TGTGCCAGCAGATTAGCGGGTAACAACCAGGCCAACGTCCTGACTTTC. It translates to CASRLAGNNQANVLTF.